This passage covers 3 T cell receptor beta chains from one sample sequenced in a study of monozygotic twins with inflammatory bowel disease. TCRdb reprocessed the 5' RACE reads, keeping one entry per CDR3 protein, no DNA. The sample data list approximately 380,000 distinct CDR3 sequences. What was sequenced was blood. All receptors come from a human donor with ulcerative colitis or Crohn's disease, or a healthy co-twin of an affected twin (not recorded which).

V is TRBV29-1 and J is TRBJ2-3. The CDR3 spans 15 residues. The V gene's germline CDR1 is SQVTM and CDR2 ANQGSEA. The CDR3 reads CSVDLAESRTDTQYF.

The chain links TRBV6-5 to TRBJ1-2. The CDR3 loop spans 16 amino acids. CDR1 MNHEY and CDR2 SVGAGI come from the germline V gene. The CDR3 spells CASSYTLGLSNYGYTF.

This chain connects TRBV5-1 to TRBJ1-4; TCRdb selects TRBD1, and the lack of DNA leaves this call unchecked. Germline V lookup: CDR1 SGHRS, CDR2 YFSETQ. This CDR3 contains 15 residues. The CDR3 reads CASSRSGTENEKLFF.